These 28 T cell receptor beta chains originate from one sample sequenced in a study of blood T cells in healthy people across ages. For the second PCR, which ran for about 6 to 11 cycles, a sample-barcoded 5' primer and a J-beta primer mix were used. TCRdb independently ran MiXCR on the 5' RACE reads; one entry per CDR3 protein. This table has nearly 800,000 distinct CDR3 sequences, more than 55% appearing once. Sequencing was done on a sample of blood. The receptors were sampled from a man aged 40-55 years in good health.

This clonotype was found many times. This chain's CDR3 is CASRQQATQYF. The DNA of the CDR3 is TGTGCCAGCAGGCAACAGGCAACGCAGTATTTT. This chain connects TRBV27 to TRBJ2-3; perhaps TRBD1 as D (5 bases). This CDR3 is 11 amino acids long. Germline V CDR1 and CDR2: MNHEY, SMNVEV (reference sequence). Trimming pared 6 bases from V and 9 bases from J, leaving 10 bases between.

J is TRBJ2-3 and V is TRBV6-6, with 15 bases identical to TRBD2. Per germline, CDR1 MNHNY and CDR2 SVGAGI (reference sequence). CDR3 length: 16 residues. The trim removed 7 bases at V and 3 bases at J, leaving 5 bases unmatched. The CDR3 region has the DNA TGTGCCAGCACATGGACTAGCGGGGGGGGAACAGATACGCAGTATTTT. Its protein product is CASTWTSGGGTDTQYF.

This clonotype was counted only a few times. The gene calls are TRBV2 and TRBJ2-7; D gene unclear. The V gene's germline CDR1 is SNHLY and CDR2 FYNNEI. This CDR3 contains 15 residues. Trimming stripped 5 bases from V and 3 bases from J, with 17 bases between. CDR3: CASSLRTEAGYEQYF. The CDR3 DNA reads TGTGCCAGCAGTCTCCGGACCGAAGCTGGCTACGAGCAGTACTTC.

The chain employs TRBV6-6 and TRBJ1-2; D is ambiguous. This CDR3 comprises 14 residues. Germline CDR1 MNHNY, CDR2 SVGAGI (reference sequence). V was clipped by 11 bases and J by 2 bases, with 18 bases between them. CDR3 sequence (DNA): TGTGCCGCAGCAGCGGATCTCAGAAACTATGGCTACACCTTC. It yields the protein CAAAADLRNYGYTF.

This chain joins TRBV20-1 and TRBJ1-4, with D hard to call. Germline assignment: CDR1 DFQATT and CDR2 SNEGSKA (reference sequence). Trimming cost V 0 bases and J 11 bases, with 10 bases left between them. The CDR3 is made up of 12 amino acids. CDR3 coding DNA: TGCAGTGCTAGAGATGATCCCCCTAAACTGTTTTTT. Translated: CSARDDPPKLFF.

The genes are TRBV4-2 and TRBJ2-5; D is possibly TRBD1 (6 bases). V shed 0 bases and J shed 11 bases, with 13 bases lying between them. The CDR3 is made up of 13 amino acids. In germline, CDR1 is LGHNA, CDR2 YNFKEQ. In nucleotides, the CDR3 is TGTGCCAGCAGCCAAGAGGGGGCGGGTGAGCAGTACTTC. It specifies CASSQEGAGEQYF.

The V and J genes are TRBV5-1 and TRBJ2-7, with 11 bases fitting TRBD2. The CDR3 length is 19 residues. Germline trimming cut 0 bases from V and 7 bases from J; bases unmatched to any gene: 18. Germline V gene sequence: CDR1 SGHRS, CDR2 YFSETQ. The CDR3 DNA sequence: TGCGCCAGCAGCTTGGGTGGCAGGGACACTAGCGGGAGATTAGCTGAGCAGTACTTC. Its translation is CASSLGGRDTSGRLAEQYF.

This chain connects TRBV7-2 to TRBJ2-5; the match to TRBD1 covers 7 bases. Trimming removed 3 bases from V and 1 base from J; junction bases left unmatched: 11. CDR1 is SGHTA and CDR2 is FQGNSA in the germline V gene. CDR3 length: 17 amino acids. CDR3 sequence: CASSFNLRQGAQETQYF. Written as DNA, the CDR3 is TGTGCCAGCAGCTTCAATCTGCGACAGGGCGCCCAAGAGACCCAGTACTTC.

This clonotype has a handful of counts. The CDR3 nucleotides read TGCGCCAGCAGCGTCTCGGTCAGCGGGGGACAAGAGACCCAGTACTTC. Translating it yields CASSVSVSGGQETQYF. The rearrangement links TRBV5-1 to TRBJ2-5; 8 nucleotides align to TRBD2. The V and J ends lost 4 bases and 2 bases, in that order; junction bases with no gene match: 10. The CDR3 spans 16 residues. Germline CDR1 SGHRS, CDR2 YFSETQ.

This clonotype was seen a handful of times. The chain has TRBV10-2 and TRBJ2-3; 8 bases are a match to TRBD2. Looked up from germline, CDR1 is WSHSY and CDR2 is SAAADI. Germline trimming cut 10 bases from V and 1 base from J; bases unmatched to any gene: 10. The CDR3 totals 15 residues. CDR3 sequence: CATSLQRGRTDTQYF. For the CDR3, the DNA is TGCGCCACCTCCCTTCAGCGGGGGCGCACAGATACGCAGTATTTT.

The CDR3 sequence is CSASSPANPKKGYTF. As DNA, the CDR3 is TGCAGTGCTAGTAGCCCAGCAAATCCCAAAAAGGGCTACACCTTC. This chain joins TRBV20-1 and TRBJ1-2; D gene ambiguous. CDR1 is DFQATT, CDR2 SNEGSKA, per germline (reference sequence). This CDR3 comprises 15 residues. V lost 3 bases to trimming and J lost 8 bases, with 22 bases between them.

A few counts support this clonotype. J is TRBJ2-5 and V is TRBV6-5; maybe TRBD1 (6 bases). Germline CDR1 MNHEY, CDR2 SVGAGI. Trimming shortened V by 2 bases and J by 5 bases, and 6 bases separated the two germline ends. The CDR3 length is 12 residues. Here the CDR3 DNA reads TGTGCCAGCAGTTACACAGGGGAGACCCAGTACTTC. Protein product: CASSYTGETQYF.

This chain connects TRBV2 to TRBJ2-3; weak D call: TRBD2 (5 bases). The CDR3 has 13 residues. The germline gives CDR1 SNHLY, CDR2 FYNNEI. V lost 7 bases and J 2 bases, leaving 10 bases between the germline ends. CDR3 in amino acids: CASMAGNTDTQYF. The CDR3 nucleotides read TGTGCCAGCATGGCGGGTAACACAGATACGCAGTATTTT.

The J gene is TRBJ1-2, the V gene TRBV9; no clear D gene. V was clipped by 3 bases and J by 4 bases, with 7 bases between them. The CDR3 contains 12 residues. Germline-derived CDR1 and CDR2 are SGDLS and YYNGEE. CDR3 protein: CASSAGIYGYTF. The CDR3 nucleotides read TGTGCCAGCAGCGCGGGGATCTATGGCTACACCTTC.

The V call is TRBV7-3, the J call TRBJ2-1, with D perhaps TRBD1 or TRBD2 (5 bases each). The end of the DNA is better explained by TRBJ2-7, so the J call may be wrong. The CDR3 is 19 residues long. The germline V gene encodes CDR1 SGHTA and CDR2 FQGTGA. The CDR3 region has the DNA TGTGCCAGCATCCAGAGCACCGGGACCTGTCGAGACTCCTACAATGAGCAGTACTTC. It encodes CASIQSTGTCRDSYNEQYF.

V is TRBV5-6 and J is TRBJ1-1; D gene ambiguous. The V end lost 4 bases, the J end lost 3 bases, and 19 bases lay between the germline ends. Germline CDR1 and CDR2: SGHDT and YYEEEE. The CDR3 loop spans 16 amino acids. The CDR3 DNA follows: TGTGCCAGCAGCCCCATGGGTGTTTTAGGCGACACTGAAGCTTTCTTT. This gives the protein CASSPMGVLGDTEAFF.

This clonotype was detected only a few times. The chain joins TRBV7-2 to TRBJ2-4; D is ambiguous. There are 11 residues in the CDR3. V was shortened by 2 bases and J by 10 bases, with 6 bases between the two germline ends. Germline-derived CDR1 and CDR2 are SGHTA and FQGNSA. The DNA of the CDR3 is TGTGCCAGCAGCTTACTGGAAATTCAGTACTTC. This gives the protein CASSLLEIQYF. The variable domain in full, with the rest retrieved from reference TRBV7-2 and TRBJ2-4, is GAGVSQSPSNKVTEKGKDVELRCDPISGHTALYWYRQSLGQGLEFLIYFQGNSAPDKSGLPSDRFSAERTGGSVSTLTIQRTQQEDSAVYLCASSLLEIQYFGAGTRLSVL.

The V call is TRBV20-1, the J call TRBJ1-2; unclear D gene. Trimming pared 0 bases from V and 3 bases from J, leaving 5 bases between. The CDR3 is 12 residues long. Germline V CDR1 and CDR2: DFQATT, SNEGSKA (reference sequence). As DNA, the CDR3 is TGCAGTGCTAGAGATTACGACTATGGCTACACCTTC. Protein: CSARDYDYGYTF.

V is TRBV27 and J is TRBJ2-1, with 15 positions matching TRBD2. The CDR3 spans 15 residues. The germline gives CDR1 MNHEY, CDR2 SMNVEV (reference sequence). V lost 6 bases to trimming and J lost 7 bases; unmatched junction nucleotides: 4. The CDR3 protein is CASRAGTSGGNEQFF. The CDR3 DNA follows: TGTGCCAGCAGGGCCGGGACTAGCGGGGGGAATGAGCAGTTCTTC.

The rearrangement joins TRBV29-1 to TRBJ2-1; the D is unclear. The CDR3 is 13 amino acids. V shed 4 bases and J shed 0 bases, with 7 bases lying between them. Germline assignment: CDR1 SQVTM and CDR2 ANQGSEA. CDR3 DNA: TGCAGCGTTGTACCAGTCTCCTACAATGAGCAGTTCTTC. Amino acid sequence: CSVVPVSYNEQFF.

The chain recombines TRBV5-6 with TRBJ2-6, with a possible D match to TRBD1 (6 bases). The CDR3 has 15 amino acids. The V gene lost 6 bases and the J gene lost 2 bases, with 12 bases spanning the gap. Germline V gives CDR1 SGHDT, CDR2 YYEEEE. The DNA for the CDR3 is TGTGCCAGCATCAGACAGGTTCCTGGGGCCAACGTCCTGACTTTC. This codes for CASIRQVPGANVLTF.

The V and J genes are TRBV4-1 and TRBJ2-5; either TRBD1 or TRBD2 may fit D (5 bases each). V was trimmed by 0 bases and J by 4 bases, leaving 12 bases between them. This CDR3 is 15 amino acids long. The germline gives CDR1 MGHRA, CDR2 YSYEKL. The CDR3 DNA sequence: TGCGCCAGCAGCCAAGAGGGGGTTCTAGGAGAGACCCAGTACTTC. Translating it yields CASSQEGVLGETQYF.

The chain recombines TRBV24-1 with TRBJ2-6; TRBD1 might be the D (6 bases). This CDR3 is 16 amino acids long. Trimming stripped 2 bases from V and 4 bases from J, with 11 bases between. Germline CDR1 KGHDR, CDR2 SFDVKD. This chain's CDR3 is CATSDSQGPGANVLTF. The DNA for the CDR3 is TGTGCCACCAGTGATTCACAGGGTCCGGGGGCCAACGTCCTGACTTTC.

This clonotype was found once. The chain links TRBV7-9 to TRBJ2-1; 7 bases are a match to TRBD2. This CDR3 contains 13 residues. Germline CDR1 is SEHNR and CDR2 is FQNEAQ (reference sequence). The J segment lost 7 bases and the V segment lost 8 bases, leaving 8 bases of the junction unmatched. The CDR3 protein is CASQQGRENEQFF. The DNA for the CDR3 is TGTGCCAGCCAACAAGGGAGGGAGAATGAGCAGTTCTTC.

This chain connects TRBV4-2 to TRBJ1-1; perhaps TRBD1 as D (5 bases). Germline CDR1 reads LGHNA; CDR2 reads YNFKEQ. The CDR3 contains 15 residues. V lost 2 bases, J lost 1 base, and 11 bases lay in between. CDR3 loop: CASSQQGAQNTEAFF. In nucleotides, the CDR3 is TGTGCCAGCAGCCAACAAGGGGCCCAGAACACTGAAGCTTTCTTT.

In DNA form, the CDR3 reads TGTGCCAGCAGCTTAAGGTTGGGGGCGCTTGGCTACACCTTC. This sequence encodes CASSLRLGALGYTF. The chain couples TRBV7-8 to TRBJ1-2; perhaps TRBD1 as D (6 bases). V lost 2 bases and J lost 7, with 14 bases in between. Germline assignment: CDR1 SGHVS and CDR2 FQNEAQ. The CDR3 extends over 14 amino acids. The full variable domain, in which reference TRBV7-8 and TRBJ1-2 provide the parts outside the CDR3, is GAGVSQSPRYKVAKRGQDVALRCDPISGHVSLFWYQQALGQGPEFLTYFQNEAQLDKSGLPSDRFFAERPEGSVSTLKIQRTQQEDSAVYLCASSLRLGALGYTFGSGTRLTVV.

The V and J genes are TRBV27 and TRBJ2-5, with TRBD1 matching over 9 bases. This CDR3 comprises 16 residues. J gave up 5 bases and V 2 bases, and 9 bases lay outside the gene matches. Germline lookup yields CDR1 MNHEY and CDR2 SMNVEV (reference sequence). The CDR3 protein is CASSLIRGQGEETQYF. DNA of the CDR3: TGTGCCAGCAGTTTAATCCGGGGACAGGGCGAGGAGACCCAGTACTTC.

This chain connects TRBV6-6 to TRBJ2-1, with 9 bases identical to TRBD2. The CDR3 has 16 amino acids. The germline V gene encodes CDR1 MNHNY and CDR2 SVGAGI (reference sequence). V was clipped by 2 bases and J by 4 bases; unmatched bases: 6. CDR3: CASSYTRLADYNEQFF. Written as DNA, the CDR3 is TGTGCCAGCAGTTACACCCGACTAGCGGATTACAATGAGCAGTTCTTC.